The 25 T cell receptor beta chains in this list originate from one sample, sequenced in a study of CD8 T cells in Susac syndrome (dated by TCRdb to between 2018 and 2021). The method was the immunoSEQ multiplex PCR assay. RNA was extracted using the RNeasy kit, and about 0.45 to 1 microgram was reverse transcribed with random hexamers. The public sequencing data were trimmed at Q25 with fastp and processed into clonotypes with MiXCR by TCRdb, which kept only in-frame beta chains. For every CDR3 protein sequence, its rows merge into one entry that carries the most common genes and DNA. The sample table shows about 300,000 distinct CDR3 sequences, and approximately 90% are seen once. The top ten clones comprise about 0.17% of the sample. Source material: CD8+ T cells from PBMCs. The receptors here all came from a human donor with multiple sclerosis.

The count of this clonotype is one. The chain combines TRBV9 with TRBJ2-2, with TRBD1 identical over 8 bases. The CDR3 sequence is 17 residues long. CDR1 SGDLS and CDR2 YYNGEE come from the germline V gene. Unmatched junction bases numbered 7, after V lost 0 bases and J lost 3 bases. The CDR3 DNA reads TGTGCCAGCAGCGTAGACAGAGACAGGGGAGACACCGGGGAGCTGTTTTTT. Its protein product is CASSVDRDRGDTGELFF. Based on the CDR3 plus reference TRBV9 and TRBJ2-2, the full variable domain is DSGVTQTPKHLITATGQRVTLRCSPRSGDLSVYWYQQSLDQGLQFLIQYYNGEERAKGNILERFSAQQFPDLHSELNLSSLELGDSALYFCASSVDRDRGDTGELFFGEGSRLTVL.

The chain is built from TRBV20-1 and TRBJ1-5; tentatively, D is TRBD1 (6 bases). Trimming took off 8 bases at V and 4 bases at J, with 18 bases between the two ends. Germline CDR1 and CDR2: DFQATT and SNEGSKA (reference sequence). The CDR3 covers 14 residues. CDR3 DNA sequence: TGCAGTTATGCACCCCGGGGGGCGAATCAGCCCCAGCATTTT. It encodes CSYAPRGANQPQHF.

The rearrangement joins TRBV11-3 to TRBJ2-2; 7 bases fit TRBD1. The V segment lost 5 bases and the J segment 4 bases; nucleotides outside the gene matches: 4. The CDR3 covers 14 residues. The germline V gene encodes CDR1 SGHNT and CDR2 YENEEA. CDR3 in DNA: TGTGCCAGCAGCCCCCGGACAGGCACCGGGGAGCTGTTTTTT. Translation gives CASSPRTGTGELFF.

This chain uses TRBV4-1 with TRBJ2-1; 8 bases fit TRBD2. CDR1 is MGHRA, CDR2 YSYEKL, per germline. CDR3 size: 18 residues. V shed 3 bases and J 9 bases; nucleotides not matched to a gene: 19. The CDR3 loop is CASSQARPGLGTFGEQFF. The CDR3 DNA sequence: TGCGCCAGCAGCCAGGCGCGACCGGGACTAGGAACCTTTGGTGAGCAGTTCTTC.

V and J are TRBV2 and TRBJ2-1; no definite D call. The V gene lost 6 bases and the J gene lost 4 bases, with 13 bases spanning the gap. Looked up from germline, CDR1 is SNHLY and CDR2 is FYNNEI. CDR3 length: 14 residues. CDR3 sequence reads: CASSGRQTYNEQFF. Here the CDR3 DNA reads TGTGCCAGCAGCGGCAGGCAAACATACAATGAGCAGTTCTTC. The full variable domain, its missing parts supplied by reference TRBV2 and TRBJ2-1, is EPEVTQTPSHQVTQMGQEVILRCVPISNHLYFYWYRQILGQKVEFLVSFYNNEISEKSEIFDDQFSVERPDGSNFTLKIRSTKLEDSAMYFCASSGRQTYNEQFFGPGTRLTVL.

The chain uses TRBV2 and TRBJ2-7; 9 bases match TRBD1. V was clipped by 1 base and J by 4 bases; unmatched bases: 5. Germline V gene data show CDR1 as SNHLY and CDR2 as FYNNEI. The length of the CDR3 is 15 residues. For the CDR3, the DNA is TGTGCCAGCAGTGAAGGGGGGACAGGGTGGTACGAGCAGTACTTC. Translated: CASSEGGTGWYEQYF.

The chain joins TRBV4-1 to TRBJ1-5, with D unresolved. CDR3 length: 14 residues. Trimming took off 0 bases at V and 4 bases at J, with 7 bases between the two ends. The germline V gene encodes CDR1 MGHRA and CDR2 YSYEKL. The CDR3 sequence: CASSQDGSNQPQHF. CDR3 nucleotide sequence: TGCGCCAGCAGCCAAGATGGTTCTAATCAGCCCCAGCATTTT.

This clonotype has a handful of counts. This chain connects TRBV14 to TRBJ1-2, with D possibly being TRBD1 (5 bases). Germline values: CDR1 SGHDN, CDR2 FVKESK. With 4 bases removed from V and 4 bases from J, the gap between germline ends came to 13 bases. The CDR3 extends over 14 amino acids. The CDR3 here is CASSPPGRVYGYTF. The CDR3 coding sequence is TGTGCCAGCAGCCCCCCCGGCAGGGTCTATGGCTACACCTTC. The complete variable domain, with remaining parts taken from reference TRBV14 and TRBJ1-2, reads EAGVTQFPSHSVIEKGQTVTLRCDPISGHDNLYWYRRVMGKEIKFLLHFVKESKQDESGMPNNRFLAERTGGTYSTLKVQPAELEDSGVYFCASSPPGRVYGYTFGSGTRLTVV.

This clonotype was seen a single time. This chain connects TRBV19 to TRBJ2-7; D possibly corresponds to TRBD2 (7 bases). This CDR3 contains 14 residues. Trimming took 3 bases from V and 2 from J, leaving 11 bases between them. Germline-derived CDR1 and CDR2 are LNHDA and SQIVND (reference sequence). The CDR3 is CASSMGGLAYEQYF. The CDR3, as DNA: TGTGCCAGTAGTATGGGGGGGCTGGCCTACGAGCAGTACTTC.

The chain combines TRBV2 with TRBJ2-2; TRBD1 matches at 9 bases. CDR3 size: 16 residues. CDR1 SNHLY and CDR2 FYNNEI come from the germline V gene. Unmatched junction bases numbered 7, after V lost 7 bases and J lost 1 base. The CDR3 here is CASIDRDRENTGELFF. The CDR3 coding sequence is TGTGCCAGCATCGATAGGGACAGGGAGAACACCGGGGAGCTGTTTTTT.

V is TRBV28 and J is TRBJ2-1, with D possibly being TRBD1 (6 bases). The CDR3 is 18 amino acids. V lost 3 bases and J lost 1, with 19 bases in between. The germline V gene has CDR1 MDHEN and CDR2 SYDVKM. CDR3 sequence: CASSFGVFKGVSYNEQFF. CDR3 nucleotide sequence: TGTGCCAGCAGTTTCGGCGTCTTTAAGGGGGTATCCTACAATGAGCAGTTCTTC.

This chain connects TRBV28 to TRBJ2-4; D ambiguous. V gave up 6 bases and J gave up 9 bases, with 15 bases separating them. Germline V gives CDR1 MDHEN, CDR2 SYDVKM. The CDR3 extends over 13 amino acids. The CDR3 DNA reads TGTGCCAGCAGACATTATCCCCCGGGCATTCAGTACTTC. Translating it yields CASRHYPPGIQYF.

There are a few counts of this clonotype. The CDR3 bases are TGTGCCAGCAGTCTTACAGAGAAGAGCTCCTACGAGCAGTACTTC. This gives the protein CASSLTEKSSYEQYF. The V and J genes are TRBV7-9 and TRBJ2-7; D gene unclear. Trimming shortened V by 6 bases and J by 0 bases, and 15 bases separated the two germline ends. Germline CDR1 SEHNR, CDR2 FQNEAQ (reference sequence). CDR3 size: 15 residues.

CDR3 in amino acids: CASSPSGGNTEAFF. CDR3 bases: TGTGCCAGCAGCCCGTCCGGAGGGAACACTGAAGCTTTCTTT. The rearrangement links TRBV6-1 to TRBJ1-1; D is unclear. With 6 bases removed from V and 1 base from J, the gap between germline ends came to 12 bases. There are 14 residues in the CDR3. CDR1 and CDR2 from the germline V gene are MNHNS and SASEGT.

This chain joins TRBV7-9 and TRBJ2-2; D is ambiguous. V gave up 5 bases and J gave up 6 bases, with 16 bases separating them. The length of the CDR3 is 15 residues. The germline V gene has CDR1 SEHNR and CDR2 FQNEAQ (reference sequence). DNA for the CDR3: TGTGCCAGCAGCGCCACCGACCGAGTATCCGGGGAGCTGTTTTTT. Amino acid sequence: CASSATDRVSGELFF. Full variable domain (outside the CDR3, taken from reference TRBV7-9 and TRBJ2-2): DTGVSQNPRHKITKRGQNVTFRCDPISEHNRLYWYRQTLGQGPEFLTYFQNEAQLEKSRLLSDRFSAERPKGSFSTLEIQRTEQGDSAMYLCASSATDRVSGELFFGEGSRLTVL.

The rearrangement links TRBV19 to TRBJ2-6; the D is unclear. CDR3 length: 14 amino acids. V was pared by 7 bases and J by 0 bases, with 7 bases between. Germline V gene sequence: CDR1 LNHDA, CDR2 SQIVND (reference sequence). The CDR3 nucleotides read TGTGCCAGTACCCTAAACTCTGGGGCCAACGTCCTGACTTTC. Translating gives CASTLNSGANVLTF.

The chain couples TRBV11-1 to TRBJ2-4; no clear D. The germline V gene encodes CDR1 SGHAT and CDR2 FQDESV (reference sequence). V lost 5 bases and J lost 3, with 8 bases in between. The CDR3 runs 13 residues. The CDR3 DNA follows: TGTGCCAGCAGCCCTGTGGGCAAAAACATTCAGTACTTC. Encoded protein: CASSPVGKNIQYF.

In this sample, this clonotype turned up a few times. The J gene is TRBJ2-3, the V gene TRBV7-9, with 8 nucleotides matching TRBD2. Germline lookup yields CDR1 SEHNR and CDR2 FQNEAQ (reference sequence). This CDR3 region has 16 residues. V lost 4 bases and J lost 3; bases outside the gene matches: 9. The CDR3 reads CASSSSGGRWTDTQYF. The CDR3 DNA sequence: TGTGCCAGCAGCTCCAGCGGCGGGAGGTGGACAGATACGCAGTATTTT. Filled out from reference TRBV7-9 and TRBJ2-3, the complete variable domain reads DTGVSQNPRHKITKRGQNVTFRCDPISEHNRLYWYRQTLGQGPEFLTYFQNEAQLEKSRLLSDRFSAERPKGSFSTLEIQRTEQGDSAMYLCASSSSGGRWTDTQYFGPGTRLTVL.

This chain uses TRBV6-6 with TRBJ1-2; D ambiguous. Germline CDR1 is MNHNY and CDR2 is SVGAGI (reference sequence). The CDR3 consists of 13 residues. The V and J ends lost 10 bases and 8 bases respectively, with 20 bases between them. The CDR3 sequence: CATKDRRFGGYTF. Here the CDR3 DNA reads TGTGCCACCAAGGACCGACGGTTTGGGGGCTACACCTTC.

The chain joins TRBV18 to TRBJ2-5, with D uncertain. Trimming stripped 8 bases from V and 5 bases from J, with 15 bases between. The CDR3 loop spans 13 amino acids. The V gene's germline CDR1 is KGHSH and CDR2 LQKENI. The CDR3 loop is CASASIRDETQYF. The DNA for the CDR3 is TGTGCCAGCGCCTCCATCCGAGATGAGACCCAGTACTTC. Together with reference TRBV18 and TRBJ2-5, the CDR3 gives the full variable domain: NAGVMQNPRHLVRRRGQEARLRCSPMKGHSHVYWYRQLPEEGLKFMVYLQKENIIDESGMPKERFSAEFPKEGPSILRIQQVVRGDSAAYFCASASIRDETQYFGPGTRLLVL.

The V call is TRBV19, the J call TRBJ2-7, with TRBD2 identical over 8 bases. This CDR3 is built from 15 residues. V lost 0 bases, J lost 2 bases, and 3 bases stayed unmatched. Germline lookup yields CDR1 LNHDA and CDR2 SQIVND (reference sequence). Here the CDR3 reads CASSIELAVAYEQYF. CDR3 DNA sequence: TGTGCCAGTAGTATAGAACTAGCGGTCGCCTACGAGCAGTACTTC. The entire variable domain, with the rest obtained from reference TRBV19 and TRBJ2-7, is as follows: DGGITQSPKYLFRKEGQNVTLSCEQNLNHDAMYWYRQDPGQGLRLIYYSQIVNDFQKGDIAEGYSVSREKKESFPLTVTSAQKNPTAFYLCASSIELAVAYEQYFGPGTRLTVT.

CDR3 bases: TGTGCCAGCAGTTTGTGGGCGGCGAGCTCCTACGAGCAGTACTTC. It encodes CASSLWAASSYEQYF. The chain recombines TRBV12-3 or TRBV12-4 with TRBJ2-7; no firm D call. This CDR3 comprises 15 residues. Trimming cost V 3 bases and J 0 bases, with 12 bases left between them.

The chain joins TRBV4-2 to TRBJ1-1, with a tentative D call TRBD1 (6 bases). V lost 0 bases and J 1 base, leaving 12 bases between the germline ends. The CDR3 is made up of 16 amino acids. The germline V gene encodes CDR1 LGHNA and CDR2 YNFKEQ. CDR3 in amino acids: CASSQEEGDTNTEAFF. For the CDR3, the DNA is TGTGCCAGCAGCCAAGAGGAGGGGGACACGAACACTGAAGCTTTCTTT.

The chain combines TRBV14 with TRBJ2-2; weak D call: TRBD1 (5 bases). V was clipped by 2 bases and J by 1 base, with 8 bases between them. This CDR3 is built from 15 residues. Germline CDR1 and CDR2: SGHDN and FVKESK. CDR3 in DNA: TGTGCCAGCAGCCAACGCAGGGTGAACACCGGGGAGCTGTTTTTT. Translating gives CASSQRRVNTGELFF.

The J gene is TRBJ2-2, the V gene TRBV9; D remains ambiguous. The CDR3 sequence is 15 residues long. CDR1 is SGDLS and CDR2 is YYNGEE in the germline V gene. Trimming took 1 base from V and 0 from J, leaving 7 bases between them. The CDR3 loop reads CASSVSVSNTGELFF. CDR3 coding DNA: TGTGCCAGCAGCGTAAGCGTTTCGAACACCGGGGAGCTGTTTTTT.